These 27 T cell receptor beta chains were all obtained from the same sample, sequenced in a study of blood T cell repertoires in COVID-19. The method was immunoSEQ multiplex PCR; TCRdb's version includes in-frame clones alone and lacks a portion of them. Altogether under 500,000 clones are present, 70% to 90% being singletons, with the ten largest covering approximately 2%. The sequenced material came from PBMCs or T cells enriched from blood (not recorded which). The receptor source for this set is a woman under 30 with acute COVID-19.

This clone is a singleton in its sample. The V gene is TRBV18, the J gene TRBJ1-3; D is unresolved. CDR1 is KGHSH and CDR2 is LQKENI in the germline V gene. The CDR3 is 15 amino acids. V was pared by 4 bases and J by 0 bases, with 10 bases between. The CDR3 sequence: CASSLPLVSGNTIYF. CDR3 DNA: TGTGCCAGCTCACTACCATTAGTCTCTGGAAACACCATATATTTT.

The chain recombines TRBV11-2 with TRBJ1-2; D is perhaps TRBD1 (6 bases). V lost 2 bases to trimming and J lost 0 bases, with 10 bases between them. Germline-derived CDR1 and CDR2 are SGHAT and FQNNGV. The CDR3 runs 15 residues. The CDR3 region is CASSLWDNSNYGYTF. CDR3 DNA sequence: TGTGCCAGCAGCTTATGGGACAACTCTAACTATGGCTACACCTTC.

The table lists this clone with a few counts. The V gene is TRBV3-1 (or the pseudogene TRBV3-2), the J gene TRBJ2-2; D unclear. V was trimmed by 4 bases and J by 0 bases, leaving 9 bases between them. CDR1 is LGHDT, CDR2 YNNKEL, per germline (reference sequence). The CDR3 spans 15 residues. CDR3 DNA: TGTGCCAGCAGCCCCAGACGGGCGAACACCGGGGAGCTGTTTTTT. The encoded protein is CASSPRRANTGELFF.

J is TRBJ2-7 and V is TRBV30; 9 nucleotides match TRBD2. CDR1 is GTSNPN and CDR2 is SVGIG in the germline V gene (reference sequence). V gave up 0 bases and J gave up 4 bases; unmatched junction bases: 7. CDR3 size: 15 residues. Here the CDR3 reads CAWSVRAGGPYEQYF. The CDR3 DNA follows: TGTGCCTGGAGTGTACGCGCGGGAGGGCCATACGAGCAGTACTTC.

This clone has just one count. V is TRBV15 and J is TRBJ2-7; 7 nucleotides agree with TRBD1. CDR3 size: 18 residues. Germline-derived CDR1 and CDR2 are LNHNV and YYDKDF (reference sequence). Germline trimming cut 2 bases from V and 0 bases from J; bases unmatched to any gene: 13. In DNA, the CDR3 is TGTGCCACCAGCAGACAGACAACCGGGACAGCCGTCTCCTACGAGCAGTACTTC. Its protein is CATSRQTTGTAVSYEQYF.

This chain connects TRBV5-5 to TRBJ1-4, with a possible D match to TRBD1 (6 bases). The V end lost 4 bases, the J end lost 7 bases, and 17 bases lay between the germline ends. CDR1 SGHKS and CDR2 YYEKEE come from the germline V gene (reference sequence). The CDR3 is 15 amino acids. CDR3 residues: CASSPGSGVVEKLFF. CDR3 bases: TGTGCCAGCAGCCCGGGCTCAGGGGTAGTTGAAAAACTGTTTTTT.

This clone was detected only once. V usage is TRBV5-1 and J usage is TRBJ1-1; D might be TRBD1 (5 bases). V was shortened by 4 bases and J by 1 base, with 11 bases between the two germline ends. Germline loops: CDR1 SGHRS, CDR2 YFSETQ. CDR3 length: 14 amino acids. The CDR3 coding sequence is TGCGCCAGCAGCCCCGGACATGCGAACACTGAAGCTTTCTTT. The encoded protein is CASSPGHANTEAFF. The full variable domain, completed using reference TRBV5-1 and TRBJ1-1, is KAGVTQTPRYLIKTRGQQVTLSCSPISGHRSVSWYQQTPGQGLQFLFEYFSETQRNKGNFPGRFSGRQFSNSRSEMNVSTLELGDSALYLCASSPGHANTEAFFGQGTRLTVV.

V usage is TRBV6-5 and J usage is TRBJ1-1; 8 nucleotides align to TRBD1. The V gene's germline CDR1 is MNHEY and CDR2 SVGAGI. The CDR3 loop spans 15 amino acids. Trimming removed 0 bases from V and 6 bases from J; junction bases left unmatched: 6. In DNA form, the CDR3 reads TGTGCCAGCAGTTACTCGGACAGGGCCCACTCTGAAGCTTTCTTT. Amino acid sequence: CASSYSDRAHSEAFF.

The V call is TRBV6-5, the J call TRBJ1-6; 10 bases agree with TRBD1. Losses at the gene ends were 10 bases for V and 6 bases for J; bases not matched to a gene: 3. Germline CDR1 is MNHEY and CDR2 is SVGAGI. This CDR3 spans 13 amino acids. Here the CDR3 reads CATDRGINSPLHF. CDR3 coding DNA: TGTGCCACGGACAGGGGGATTAATTCACCCCTCCACTTT.

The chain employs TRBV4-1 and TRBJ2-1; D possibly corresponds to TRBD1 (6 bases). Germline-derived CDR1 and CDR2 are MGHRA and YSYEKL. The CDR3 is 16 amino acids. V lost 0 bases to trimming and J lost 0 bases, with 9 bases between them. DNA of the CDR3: TGCGCCAGCAGCCAAGAACAGGGAAGCTCCTACAATGAGCAGTTCTTC. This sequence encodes CASSQEQGSSYNEQFF.

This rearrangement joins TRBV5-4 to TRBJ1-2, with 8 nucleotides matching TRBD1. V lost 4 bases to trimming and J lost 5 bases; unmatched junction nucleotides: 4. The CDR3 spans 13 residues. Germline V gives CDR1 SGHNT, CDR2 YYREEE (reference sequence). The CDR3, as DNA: TGTGCCAGCAGCCCGACAGGGGTTTATGGCTACACCTTC. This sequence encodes CASSPTGVYGYTF. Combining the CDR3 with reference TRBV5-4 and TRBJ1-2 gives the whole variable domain ETGVTQSPTHLIKTRGQQVTLRCSSQSGHNTVSWYQQALGQGPQFIFQYYREEENGRGNFPPRFSGLQFPNYSSELNVNALELDDSALYLCASSPTGVYGYTFGSGTRLTVV.

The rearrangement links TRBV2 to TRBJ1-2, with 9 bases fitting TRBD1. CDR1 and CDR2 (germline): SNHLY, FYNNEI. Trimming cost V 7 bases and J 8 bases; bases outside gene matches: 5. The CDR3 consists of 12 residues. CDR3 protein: CASTGTGSGYTF. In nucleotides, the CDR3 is TGTGCCAGCACCGGGACAGGGAGCGGCTACACCTTC.

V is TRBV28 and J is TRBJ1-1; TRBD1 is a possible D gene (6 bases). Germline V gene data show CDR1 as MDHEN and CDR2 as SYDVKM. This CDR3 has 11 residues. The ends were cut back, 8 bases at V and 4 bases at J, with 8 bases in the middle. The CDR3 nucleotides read TGTGCCAGCCGGACAGCCACTGAAGCTTTCTTT. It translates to CASRTATEAFF.

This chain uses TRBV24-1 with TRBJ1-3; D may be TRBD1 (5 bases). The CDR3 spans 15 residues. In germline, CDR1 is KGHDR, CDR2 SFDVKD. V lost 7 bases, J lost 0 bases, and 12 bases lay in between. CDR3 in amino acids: CATRHRGGSGNTIYF. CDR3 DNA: TGTGCCACCAGGCATCGGGGGGGCTCTGGAAACACCATATATTTT.

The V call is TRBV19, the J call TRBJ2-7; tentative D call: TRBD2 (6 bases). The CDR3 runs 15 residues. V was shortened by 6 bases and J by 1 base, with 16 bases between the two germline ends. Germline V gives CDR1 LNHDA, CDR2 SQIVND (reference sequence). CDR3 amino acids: CASRGGRTDSYEQYF. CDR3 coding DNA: TGTGCCAGTAGGGGGGGAAGGACGGATTCCTACGAGCAGTACTTC.

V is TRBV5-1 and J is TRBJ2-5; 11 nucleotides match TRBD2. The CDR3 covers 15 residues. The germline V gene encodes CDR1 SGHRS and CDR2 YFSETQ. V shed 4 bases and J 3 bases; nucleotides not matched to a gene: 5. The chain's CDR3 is CASSNPGLAEETQYF. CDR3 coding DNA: TGCGCCAGCAGCAACCCGGGACTAGCGGAAGAGACCCAGTACTTC.

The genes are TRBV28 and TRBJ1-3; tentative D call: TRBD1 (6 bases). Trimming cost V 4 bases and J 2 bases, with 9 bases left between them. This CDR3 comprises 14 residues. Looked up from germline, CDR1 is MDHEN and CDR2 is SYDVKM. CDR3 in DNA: TGTGCCAGCAGTTCTTACAGGGCTGGAAACACCATATATTTT. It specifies CASSSYRAGNTIYF.

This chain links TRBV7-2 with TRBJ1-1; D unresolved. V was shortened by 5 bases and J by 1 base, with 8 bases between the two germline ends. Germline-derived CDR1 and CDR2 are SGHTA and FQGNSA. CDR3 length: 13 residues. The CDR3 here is CASSPGPNTEAFF. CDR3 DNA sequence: TGTGCCAGCAGCCCTGGCCCGAACACTGAAGCTTTCTTT. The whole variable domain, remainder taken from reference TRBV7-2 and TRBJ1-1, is GAGVSQSPSNKVTEKGKDVELRCDPISGHTALYWYRQSLGQGLEFLIYFQGNSAPDKSGLPSDRFSAERTGGSVSTLTIQRTQQEDSAVYLCASSPGPNTEAFFGQGTRLTVV.

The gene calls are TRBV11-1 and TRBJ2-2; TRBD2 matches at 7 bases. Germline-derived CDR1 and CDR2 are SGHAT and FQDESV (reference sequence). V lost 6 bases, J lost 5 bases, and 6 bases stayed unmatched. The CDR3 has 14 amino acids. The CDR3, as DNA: TGTGCCAGCAGGTCCGGGACTACAACCGGGGAGCTGTTTTTT. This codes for CASRSGTTTGELFF.

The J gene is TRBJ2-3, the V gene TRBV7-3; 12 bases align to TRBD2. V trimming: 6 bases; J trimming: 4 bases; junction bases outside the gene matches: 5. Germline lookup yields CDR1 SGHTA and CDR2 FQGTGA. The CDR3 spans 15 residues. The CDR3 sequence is CASSSLAGGADTQYF. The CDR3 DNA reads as TGTGCCAGCAGTTCACTAGCGGGGGGTGCAGATACGCAGTATTTT.

The CDR3 sequence is CASSRTAGNTEAFF. DNA of the CDR3: TGTGCCAGCAGTAGGACAGCGGGAAACACTGAAGCTTTCTTT. The chain combines TRBV2 with TRBJ1-1; maybe TRBD1 (6 bases). V shed 5 bases and J shed 2 bases, with 12 bases lying between them. Germline V gene sequence: CDR1 SNHLY, CDR2 FYNNEI. CDR3 size: 14 residues.

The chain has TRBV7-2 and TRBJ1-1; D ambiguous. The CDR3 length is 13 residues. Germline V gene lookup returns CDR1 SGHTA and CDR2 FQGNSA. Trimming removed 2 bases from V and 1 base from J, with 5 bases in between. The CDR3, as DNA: TGTGCCAGCAGCTTAACGGGGAACACTGAAGCTTTCTTT. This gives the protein CASSLTGNTEAFF.

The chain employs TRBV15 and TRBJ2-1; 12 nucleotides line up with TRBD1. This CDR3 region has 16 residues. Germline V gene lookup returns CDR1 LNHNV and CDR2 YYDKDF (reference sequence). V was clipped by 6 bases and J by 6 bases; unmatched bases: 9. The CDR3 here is CATRPTGTGGFNEQFF. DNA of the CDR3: TGTGCCACCAGGCCGACCGGGACAGGGGGCTTCAATGAGCAGTTCTTC.

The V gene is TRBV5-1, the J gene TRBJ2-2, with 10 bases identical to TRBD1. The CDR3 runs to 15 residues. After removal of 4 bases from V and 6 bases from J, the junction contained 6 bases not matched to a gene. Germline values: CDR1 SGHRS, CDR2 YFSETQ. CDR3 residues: CASSLDRGTAGELFF. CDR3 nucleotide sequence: TGCGCCAGCAGCCTGGACAGGGGGACGGCCGGGGAGCTGTTTTTT.

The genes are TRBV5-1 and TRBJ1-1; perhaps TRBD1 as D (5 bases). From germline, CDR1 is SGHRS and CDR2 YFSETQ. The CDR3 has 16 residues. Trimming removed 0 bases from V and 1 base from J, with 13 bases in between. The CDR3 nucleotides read TGCGCCAGCAGCTTGGCGCACAAAACAGGGAACACTGAAGCTTTCTTT. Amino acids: CASSLAHKTGNTEAFF.

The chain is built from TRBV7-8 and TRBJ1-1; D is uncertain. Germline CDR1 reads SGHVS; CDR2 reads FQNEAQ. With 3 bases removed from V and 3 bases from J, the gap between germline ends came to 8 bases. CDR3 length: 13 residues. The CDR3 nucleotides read TGTGCCAGCAGCTTTTCGGGTTACACTGAAGCTTTCTTT. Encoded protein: CASSFSGYTEAFF.

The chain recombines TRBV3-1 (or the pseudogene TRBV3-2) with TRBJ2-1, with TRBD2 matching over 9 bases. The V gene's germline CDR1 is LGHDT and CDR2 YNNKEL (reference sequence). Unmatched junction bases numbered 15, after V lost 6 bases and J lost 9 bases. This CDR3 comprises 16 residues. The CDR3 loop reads CASSHDGGRVPTEQFF. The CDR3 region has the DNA TGTGCCAGCAGTCACGACGGCGGGAGGGTTCCAACTGAGCAGTTCTTC.